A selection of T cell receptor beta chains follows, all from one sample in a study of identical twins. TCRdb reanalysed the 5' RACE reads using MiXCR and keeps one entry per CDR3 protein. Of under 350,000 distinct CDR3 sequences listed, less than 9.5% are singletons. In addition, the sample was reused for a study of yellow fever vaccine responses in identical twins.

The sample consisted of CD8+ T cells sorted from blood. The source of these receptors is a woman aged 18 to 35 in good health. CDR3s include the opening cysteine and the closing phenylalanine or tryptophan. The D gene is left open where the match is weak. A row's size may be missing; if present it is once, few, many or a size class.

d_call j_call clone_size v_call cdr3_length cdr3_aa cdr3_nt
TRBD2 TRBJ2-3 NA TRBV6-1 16 CASSPGLAGIWDTQYF TGTGCCAGCAGCCCGGGACTAGCGGGAATTTGGGATACGCAGTATTTT
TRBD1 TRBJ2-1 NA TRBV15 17 CATSGIQNRGSFNEQFF TGTGCCACCAGCGGAATTCAAAACAGGGGATCCTTTAATGAGCAGTTCTTC
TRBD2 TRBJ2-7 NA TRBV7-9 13 CASSAAGGVEQYF TGTGCCAGCAGCGCAGCCGGGGGGGTTGAGCAGTACTTC
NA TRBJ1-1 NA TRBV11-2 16 CASSFQRGFVIAEAFF TGTGCCAGCAGCTTTCAGCGAGGGTTCGTTATCGCTGAAGCTTTCTTT
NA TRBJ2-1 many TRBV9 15 CASSVFGGLGNEQFF TGTGCCAGCAGCGTTTTCGGAGGGCTTGGGAATGAGCAGTTCTTC
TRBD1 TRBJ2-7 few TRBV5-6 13 CASSLAQGSEQYF TGTGCCAGCAGCTTGGCACAGGGGAGCGAGCAGTACTTC
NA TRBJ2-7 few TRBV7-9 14 CASSLRDTPTEQYF TGTGCCAGCAGCCTCCGGGACACCCCCACCGAGCAGTACTTC
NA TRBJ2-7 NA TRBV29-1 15 CSVGRDQQLPYEQYF TGCAGCGTTGGAAGGGACCAACAACTTCCCTACGAGCAGTACTTC
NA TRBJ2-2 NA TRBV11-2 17 CASSPGGGTGNTGELFF TGTGCCAGCAGCCCGGGGGGCGGGACAGGGAACACCGGGGAGCTGTTTTTT
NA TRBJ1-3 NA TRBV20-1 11 CSARAGNTIYF TGCAGTGCTAGGGCTGGAAACACCATATATTTT
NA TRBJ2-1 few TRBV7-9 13 CASSFGVNNEQFF TGTGCCAGCAGCTTTGGAGTTAACAATGAGCAGTTCTTC
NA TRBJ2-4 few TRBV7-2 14 CASSDRDSKNIQYF TGTGCCAGCAGCGACAGGGACTCCAAAAACATTCAGTACTTC
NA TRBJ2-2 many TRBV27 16 CASSLLMDTNTGELFF TGTGCCAGCAGTCTCCTAATGGACACCAACACCGGGGAGCTGTTTTTT
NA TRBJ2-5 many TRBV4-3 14 CASSQETLRETQYF TGCGCCAGCAGCCAAGAAACCCTGCGGGAGACCCAGTACTTC
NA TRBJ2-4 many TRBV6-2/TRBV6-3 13 CASSPGRRNIQYF TGTGCCAGCAGTCCTGGCCGGAGGAACATTCAGTACTTC
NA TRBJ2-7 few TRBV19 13 CASSVFLSYEQYF TGTGCCAGTAGTGTTTTTCTATCCTACGAGCAGTACTTC
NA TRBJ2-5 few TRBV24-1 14 CATSDLQGRKTQYF TGTGCCACCAGTGATTTGCAGGGAAGAAAGACCCAGTACTTC
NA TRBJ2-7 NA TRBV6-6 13 CASTPGRLHEQYF TGTGCCAGCACCCCCGGGCGGCTCCACGAGCAGTACTTC
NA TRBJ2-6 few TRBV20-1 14 CSARGQGSNNVLTF TGCAGTGCTAGGGGGCAGGGCTCTAACAACGTCCTGACTTTC
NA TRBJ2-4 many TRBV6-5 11 CEQRAKNIQYF TGTGAACAAAGGGCCAAAAACATTCAGTACTTC
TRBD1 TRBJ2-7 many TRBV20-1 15 CSALGRQGVSYEQYF TGCAGTGCTTTAGGACGACAGGGGGTATCCTACGAGCAGTACTTC